These 9 T cell receptor beta chains came from one sample sequenced in a study of lymphopenia after photon versus proton radiotherapy. Assay used: immunoSEQ multiplex PCR; TCRdb lists only in-frame clones, some missing. Of around 63,000 clones in the sample, 80% to 90% were seen once. The source was peripheral blood, collected from a patient treated with proton-based radiotherapy. These receptors were taken from an elderly man with esophageal cancer.

This chain uses TRBV18 with TRBJ2-7; D is undetermined. This CDR3 has 12 residues. CDR1 KGHSH and CDR2 LQKENI come from the germline V gene. Trimming cost V 3 bases and J 2 bases, with 5 bases left between them. CDR3 bases: TGTGCCAGCTCACCCTCCCCCTACGAGCAGTACTTC. Amino acids: CASSPSPYEQYF. Together with reference TRBV18 and TRBJ2-7, the CDR3 gives the full variable domain: NAGVMQNPRHLVRRRGQEARLRCSPMKGHSHVYWYRQLPEEGLKFMVYLQKENIIDESGMPKERFSAEFPKEGPSILRIQQVVRGDSAAYFCASSPSPYEQYFGPGTRLTVT.

The CDR3 spells CAISQQGLGYQETQYF. DNA of the CDR3: TGTGCCATCAGTCAGCAGGGGCTGGGGTACCAAGAGACCCAGTACTTC. The chain combines TRBV10-3 with TRBJ2-5, with D possibly matching TRBD1 (6 bases). Germline V gene sequence: CDR1 ENHRY, CDR2 SYGVKD. There are 16 residues in the CDR3. The V end lost 5 bases, the J end lost 0 bases, and 16 bases lay between the germline ends.

J is TRBJ2-1 and V is TRBV9; 7 bases align to TRBD2. This CDR3 is built from 15 residues. Trimming removed 0 bases from V and 12 bases from J; junction bases left unmatched: 12. Per the germline V gene, CDR1 is SGDLS and CDR2 is YYNGEE. CDR3 sequence (DNA): TGTGCCAGCAGCGTAGACAGCGGGGCCCATCTAGGGCAGTTCTTC. This encodes CASSVDSGAHLGQFF.

This clone was recorded only once. The V gene is TRBV7-2, the J gene TRBJ2-1; 7 bases line up with TRBD1. The ends lost 5 bases at V and 9 bases at J; junction bases unmatched: 10. CDR1 is SGHTA and CDR2 is FQGNSA in the germline V gene. This CDR3 has 14 amino acids. CDR3 loop: CASSLFGTVAEQFF. The CDR3 coding sequence is TGTGCCAGCAGCCTCTTCGGGACAGTTGCTGAGCAGTTCTTC.

The chain recombines TRBV7-6 with TRBJ1-1; maybe TRBD1 (6 bases). Per the germline V gene, CDR1 is SGHVS and CDR2 is FNYEAQ. Trimming left V 5 bases short and J 0 bases short, with 16 bases between. This CDR3 spans 16 amino acids. CDR3 coding DNA: TGTGCCAGCAGCCCGAGACAGGTTGGGGTGAACACTGAAGCTTTCTTT. It encodes CASSPRQVGVNTEAFF. Using reference TRBV7-6 and TRBJ1-1 for the parts outside the CDR3, the full variable domain is GAGVSQSPRYKVTKRGQDVALRCDPISGHVSLYWYRQALGQGPEFLTYFNYEAQQDKSGLPNDRFSAERPEGSISTLTIQRTEQRDSAMYRCASSPRQVGVNTEAFFGQGTRLTVV.

The chain employs TRBV30 and TRBJ2-3, with D unclear. V was shortened by 2 bases and J by 1 base, with 4 bases between the two germline ends. The CDR3 has 12 amino acids. Germline V gives CDR1 GTSNPN, CDR2 SVGIG (reference sequence). The CDR3 region has the DNA TGTGCCTGGAGTAAGGGCACAGATACGCAGTATTTT. Its protein product is CAWSKGTDTQYF.

The CDR3 region is CASSESVAGGNTQYF. The CDR3 DNA is TGTGCCAGCAGTGAATCAGTAGCGGGAGGGAATACGCAGTATTTT. The chain links TRBV6-1 to TRBJ2-3; 11 bases fit TRBD2. The length of the CDR3 is 15 residues. CDR1 MNHNS and CDR2 SASEGT come from the germline V gene. J gave up 7 bases and V 2 bases, and 5 bases lay outside the gene matches.

This chain joins TRBV5-3 and TRBJ1-2; perhaps TRBD1 as D (5 bases). Being an ORF, TRBV5-3 has a function that is uncertain. Trimming removed 8 bases from V and 8 bases from J, with 22 bases in between. The CDR3 totals 14 residues. Written as DNA, the CDR3 is TGTGCCAGCAGCGGAGCGCAGGGCGTAGGAGGCTACACCTTC. It yields the protein CASSGAQGVGGYTF.

This chain links TRBV7-2 with TRBJ2-3; either TRBD1 or TRBD2 may supply D (5 bases each). V lost 4 bases to trimming and J lost 2 bases, with 16 bases between them. The CDR3 is 16 residues long. CDR1 and CDR2 from the germline V gene are SGHTA and FQGNSA. The CDR3: CASSSSPGPDTDTQYF. In DNA form, the CDR3 reads TGTGCCAGCAGCTCGTCTCCGGGACCAGACACAGATACGCAGTATTTT.